The T cell receptor (beta chain) under discussion was sequenced for a study of OX40 agonist ivuxolimab in advanced cancers. TCRdb's table, derived via immunoSEQ multiplex PCR, lists solely in-frame clones and lacks some. This sample carries 50,000 to 65,000 clones, about 87% of them seen once, and the ten largest clones take under 2%. Trimming shortened V by 6 bases and J by 10 bases, and 10 bases separated the two germline ends. The CDR3 is 11 amino acids. The germline V gene has CDR1 WNHNN and CDR2 SYGVQD (reference sequence). The sample in question was CD4+ or CD8+ T cells sorted from blood, obtained in a trial of the OX40 agonist ivuxolimab. This chain links TRBV10-1 with TRBJ2-1; D gene unclear. This sequence was found in an adult with an advanced solid tumor such as melanoma, head and neck, liver or kidney cancer. The CDR3 nucleotides read TGCGCCAGCAGACCCAATGGGGAGCAGTTCTTC. This encodes CASRPNGEQFF.